This T cell receptor beta chain derives from a study of T cells in Graves' hyperthyroidism and ophthalmopathy. Ophthalmopathy in the patients scored at least 3 on Clinical Activity Score and at least 4 on NOSPECS grade, lasting under 3 months. Diagnosis relied on clinical symptoms, serum thyroxine and TRAb, thyroid ultrasound and orbital computed tomography. Trimming stripped 3 bases from V and 6 bases from J, with 11 bases between. Per germline, CDR1 SNHLY and CDR2 FYNNEI. The CDR3 has 14 residues. Amplified TCR beta CDR3 regions derived from RNA transcripts. TCR CDR3 regions were first amplified by RT-PCR with HTBI primers. TCRdb reanalysed the multiplex PCR reads using MiXCR and keeps one entry per CDR3 protein. The table includes 34,000 or so distinct CDR3 sequences, around half detected once. As regards this clonotype: Its cognate antigen is unknown.

Study-wide results and caveats: Model predictions of ophthalmopathy came a median around 7.1 months before onset. Most expanded thyroid clonotypes above 0.001 also appeared in blood.

The J gene is TRBJ1-4, the V gene TRBV2; the D gene is possibly TRBD1 (5 bases). Specimen: blood. The TCR comes from a woman between 35 and 50 years old with Graves' ophthalmopathy. CDR3 DNA: TGTGCCAGCAGTGAGGGCAGGGTCCATGAAAAACTGTTTTTT. This codes for CASSEGRVHEKLFF.